This TCR beta chain was profiled in a study of vaccination effects on CD4 cells after COVID-19. Across the study: Post-vaccine sampling occurred a median 72 days after the second dose.

As for this clone: Its antigen is not known.

This CDR3 comprises 12 residues. The V and J ends lost 3 bases and 5 bases respectively, with 7 bases between them. Germline V gives CDR1 KGHSH, CDR2 LQKENI. Before sequencing, viral peptide pools were used by the ViraFEST assay to expand antigen-specific CD4+ T cells. CD4+ T cells were isolated after around ten days of culture. The cohort was immunized with two doses of either the BNT162b2 or mRNA-1273 vaccine. Cultures got half-medium changes with IL-2 on days 3 and 7. This table comes from immunoSEQ multiplex PCR, and its TCRdb copy is limited to in-frame clones, with some not included. The sample lists roughly 70,000 clones, less than 80% occurring once.

The sequence was obtained from a human donor who received a COVID-19 vaccine. The rearrangement links TRBV18 to TRBJ1-1; D uncertain. Sequences were derived from CD4+ T cells from PBMCs cultured with HCoV-OC43 spike peptides, sampled after COVID-19 vaccination. Subset meaning: HCoV-OC43 spike overlapping peptide pool stimulation. CDR3 protein: CASSPSRTEAFF. CDR3 sequence (DNA): TGTGCCAGCTCACCGTCCCGGACTGAAGCTTTCTTT. The entire variable domain, with the rest obtained from reference TRBV18 and TRBJ1-1, is as follows: NAGVMQNPRHLVRRRGQEARLRCSPMKGHSHVYWYRQLPEEGLKFMVYLQKENIIDESGMPKERFSAEFPKEGPSILRIQQVVRGDSAAYFCASSPSRTEAFFGQGTRLTVV.